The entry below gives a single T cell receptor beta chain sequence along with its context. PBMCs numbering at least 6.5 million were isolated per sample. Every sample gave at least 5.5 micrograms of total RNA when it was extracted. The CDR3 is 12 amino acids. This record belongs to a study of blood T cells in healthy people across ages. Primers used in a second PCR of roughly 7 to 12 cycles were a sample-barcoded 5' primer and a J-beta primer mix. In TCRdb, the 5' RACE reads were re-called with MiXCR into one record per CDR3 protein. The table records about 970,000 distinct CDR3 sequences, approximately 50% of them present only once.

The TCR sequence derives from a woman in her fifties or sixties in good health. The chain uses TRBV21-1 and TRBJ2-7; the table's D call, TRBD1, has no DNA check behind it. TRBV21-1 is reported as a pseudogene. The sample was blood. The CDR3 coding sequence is TGTGCCAGCAGCGCTCACCGGGTCGAGCAGTACTTC. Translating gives CASSAHRVEQYF.